This is a list of T cell receptor beta chains from one sample in a study of T cell repertoires in cytomegalovirus infection. TCRdb analysed the reads with MiXCR anew, one entry per CDR3 protein. The sample records some 310,000 distinct CDR3 sequences, 25% being singletons. For these TCRs, the target antigens are not known. This sample comprised cultured PBMCs, obtained from culture after CMV antigen stimulation. These receptors were collected from a human donor in good health (CMV status not recorded). Some clones in this sample may be carry-over from other donors' samples. CDR3s include the opening cysteine and the closing phenylalanine or tryptophan. The order of the fields is D gene, J gene, V gene, CDR3 protein. The D gene is left open where the match is weak.

D gene: TRBD2; J gene: TRBJ2-4; V gene: TRBV5-5; CDR3 protein: CASSLGQGLAAVAKNIQYF
D gene: NA; J gene: TRBJ1-5; V gene: TRBV20-1; CDR3 protein: CSASEGAVWQPQHF
D gene: TRBD2; J gene: TRBJ2-2; V gene: TRBV6-2/TRBV6-3; CDR3 protein: CASSPPLAGVNTGELFF
D gene: TRBD2; J gene: TRBJ2-3; V gene: TRBV7-2; CDR3 protein: CASSPGRGTDTQYF
D gene: NA; J gene: TRBJ1-4; V gene: TRBV20-1; CDR3 protein: CSARDSLYGEKLFF
D gene: TRBD2; J gene: TRBJ2-1; V gene: TRBV28; CDR3 protein: CASSTRLAGRPYNEQFF
D gene: NA; J gene: TRBJ1-2; V gene: TRBV29-1; CDR3 protein: CSVAGTVNYGYTF
D gene: TRBD1; J gene: TRBJ1-1; V gene: TRBV28; CDR3 protein: CASSLPDRGKEAFF
D gene: NA; J gene: TRBJ2-7; V gene: TRBV5-4; CDR3 protein: CASSRDRDEQYF
D gene: NA; J gene: TRBJ2-1; V gene: TRBV11-2; CDR3 protein: CASSTLTGLDEQFF
D gene: NA; J gene: TRBJ2-1; V gene: TRBV6-1; CDR3 protein: CASSAGPVNNEQFF
D gene: TRBD2; J gene: TRBJ2-1; V gene: TRBV7-2; CDR3 protein: CASSTRPIAGDSYNEQFF